The clone carrying this TCR beta chain has a single count. The data were produced by immunoSEQ multiplex PCR, yet TCRdb's version contains in-frame clones alone and is incomplete. The sample lists hundreds of thousands of clones, 70% to 90% occurring once. This sample is part of a study of shared T cell receptors in the human thymus. This sample also appeared in a second study, on human thymus T cells.

The clonotype comes from a boy under two years old with a congenital heart defect. Material for sequencing was thymocytes.

CDR3 DNA sequence: TGTGCCAGCAGTTACGGCAATTCAACTAATGAAAAACTGTTTTTT. Translated, it gives CASSYGNSTNEKLFF. The chain uses TRBV6-5 and TRBJ1-4; D is undetermined. CDR1 MNHEY and CDR2 SVGAGI come from the germline V gene. V gave up 2 bases and J gave up 0 bases, with 7 bases separating them. The CDR3 has 15 residues.